Each of the 4 T cell receptor beta chains below was sequenced from the same sample in a study of blood T cell repertoires in COVID-19 (TCRdb year 2020). Libraries were made using the immunoSEQ multiplex PCR assay. TCRdb re-hosts the immuneACCESS table, in-frame sequences only. Its copies lack some clones; in the studies checked, an unresolved V gene accounts for under half of them, and the cause for the rest is not known. The sample table holds tens of thousands of clones, of which around 80% were seen once. About 9.4% of the sample goes to the ten largest clones. Sequencing input: peripheral blood. These receptors were collected from a man in his fifties or sixties with acute or convalescent COVID-19.

This chain connects TRBV3-1 (or the pseudogene TRBV3-2) to TRBJ2-7; D is unresolved. Per germline, CDR1 LGHDT and CDR2 YNNKEL (reference sequence). This CDR3 spans 14 amino acids. V was shortened by 3 bases and J by 0 bases, with 9 bases between the two germline ends. The CDR3 sequence: CASSQEYTSYEQYF. Here the CDR3 DNA reads TGTGCCAGCAGCCAGGAGTACACCTCCTACGAGCAGTACTTC.

The CDR3 coding sequence is TGCGCCAGCAGCCCGGCGACAGGAGATGACAGATACGAGCAGTACTTC. It specifies CASSPATGDDRYEQYF. V and J are TRBV5-1 and TRBJ2-7; D is possibly TRBD1 (6 bases). The CDR3 is made up of 16 amino acids. The V gene's germline CDR1 is SGHRS and CDR2 YFSETQ. V gave up 4 bases and J gave up 4 bases, with 21 bases separating them.

The chain couples TRBV5-6 to TRBJ2-3; TRBD2 matches at 7 bases. This CDR3 is 13 amino acids long. The trim removed 3 bases at V and 3 bases at J, leaving 1 base unmatched. The germline V gene encodes CDR1 SGHDT and CDR2 YYEEEE. Written as DNA, the CDR3 is TGTGCCAGCAGCTGGCGGGGGACAGATACGCAGTATTTT. Amino acid sequence: CASSWRGTDTQYF.

The chain joins TRBV9 to TRBJ2-4; weak D call: TRBD2 (6 bases). V lost 0 bases and J 5 bases, leaving 12 bases between the germline ends. CDR3 length equals 15 residues. Germline V gene lookup returns CDR1 SGDLS and CDR2 YYNGEE. The CDR3 sequence is CASSVAGGMENIQYF. The CDR3 DNA follows: TGTGCCAGCAGCGTAGCCGGGGGAATGGAAAACATTCAGTACTTC.